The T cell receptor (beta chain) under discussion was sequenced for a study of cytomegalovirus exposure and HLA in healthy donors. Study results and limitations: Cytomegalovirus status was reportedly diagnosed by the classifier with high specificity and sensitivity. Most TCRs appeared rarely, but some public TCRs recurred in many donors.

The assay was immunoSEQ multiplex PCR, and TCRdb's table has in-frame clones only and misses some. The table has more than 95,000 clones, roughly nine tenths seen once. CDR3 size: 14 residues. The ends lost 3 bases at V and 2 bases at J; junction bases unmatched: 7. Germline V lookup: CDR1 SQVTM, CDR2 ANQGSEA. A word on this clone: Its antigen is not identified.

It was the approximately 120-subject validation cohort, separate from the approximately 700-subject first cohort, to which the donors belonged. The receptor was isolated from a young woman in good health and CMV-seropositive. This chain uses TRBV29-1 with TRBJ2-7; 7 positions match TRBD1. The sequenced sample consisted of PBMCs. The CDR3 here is CSVEARDRAYEQYF. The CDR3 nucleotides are TGCAGCGTTGAGGCCCGGGACAGAGCCTACGAGCAGTACTTC.